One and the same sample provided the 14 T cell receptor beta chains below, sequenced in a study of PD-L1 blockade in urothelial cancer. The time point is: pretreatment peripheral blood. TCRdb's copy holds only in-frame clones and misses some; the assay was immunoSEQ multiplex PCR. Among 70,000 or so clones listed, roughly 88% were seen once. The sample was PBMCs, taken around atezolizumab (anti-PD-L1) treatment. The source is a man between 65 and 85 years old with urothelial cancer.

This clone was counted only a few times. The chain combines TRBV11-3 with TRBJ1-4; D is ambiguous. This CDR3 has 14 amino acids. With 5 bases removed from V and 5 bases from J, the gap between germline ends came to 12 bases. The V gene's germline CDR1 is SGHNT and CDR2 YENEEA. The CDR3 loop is CASSPRHPNEKLFF. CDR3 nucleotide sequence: TGTGCCAGCAGCCCGAGACATCCGAATGAAAAACTGTTTTTT.

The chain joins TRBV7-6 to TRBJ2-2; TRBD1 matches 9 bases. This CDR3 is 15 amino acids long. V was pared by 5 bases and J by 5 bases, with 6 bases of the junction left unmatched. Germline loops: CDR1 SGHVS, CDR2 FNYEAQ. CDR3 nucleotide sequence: TGTGCCAGCAGCATAAGACAGGGGGGTACCGGGGAGCTGTTTTTT. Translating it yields CASSIRQGGTGELFF.

In DNA, the CDR3 is TGCAGCGTTGTACGGGACACAGCCAAAAACATTCAGTACTTC. It encodes CSVVRDTAKNIQYF. This chain joins TRBV29-1 and TRBJ2-4; D is possibly TRBD1 (6 bases). V lost 4 bases, J lost 0 bases, and 10 bases lay in between. Germline assignment: CDR1 SQVTM and CDR2 ANQGSEA. The CDR3 has 14 residues.

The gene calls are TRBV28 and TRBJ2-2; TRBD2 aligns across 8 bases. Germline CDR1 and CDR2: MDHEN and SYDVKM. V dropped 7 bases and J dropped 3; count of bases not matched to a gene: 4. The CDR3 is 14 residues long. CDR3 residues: CASTGGLDTGELFF. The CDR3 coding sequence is TGTGCCAGCACGGGAGGGCTTGACACCGGGGAGCTGTTTTTT.

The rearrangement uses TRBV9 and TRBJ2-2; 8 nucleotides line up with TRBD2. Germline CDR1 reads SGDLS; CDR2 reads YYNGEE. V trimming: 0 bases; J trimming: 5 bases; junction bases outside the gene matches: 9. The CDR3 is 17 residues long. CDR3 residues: CASSVAPLAGPTGELFF. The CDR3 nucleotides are TGTGCCAGCAGCGTAGCCCCTTTAGCGGGACCGACCGGGGAGCTGTTTTTT. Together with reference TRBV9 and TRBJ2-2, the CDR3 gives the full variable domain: DSGVTQTPKHLITATGQRVTLRCSPRSGDLSVYWYQQSLDQGLQFLIQYYNGEERAKGNILERFSAQQFPDLHSELNLSSLELGDSALYFCASSVAPLAGPTGELFFGEGSRLTVL.

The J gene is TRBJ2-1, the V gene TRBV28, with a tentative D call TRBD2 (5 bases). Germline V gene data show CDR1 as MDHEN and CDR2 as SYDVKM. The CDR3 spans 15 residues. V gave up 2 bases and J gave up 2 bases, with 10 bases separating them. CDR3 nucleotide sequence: TGTGCCAGCAGTTTAGGTGGAGGTCCCTACAATGAGCAGTTCTTC. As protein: CASSLGGGPYNEQFF.

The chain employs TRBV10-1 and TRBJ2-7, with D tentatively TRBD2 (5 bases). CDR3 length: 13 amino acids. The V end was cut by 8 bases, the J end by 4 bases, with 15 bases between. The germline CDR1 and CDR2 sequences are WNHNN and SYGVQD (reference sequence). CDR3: CASLTLPGYEQYF. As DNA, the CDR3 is TGCGCCAGCTTGACTCTCCCGGGGTACGAGCAGTACTTC.

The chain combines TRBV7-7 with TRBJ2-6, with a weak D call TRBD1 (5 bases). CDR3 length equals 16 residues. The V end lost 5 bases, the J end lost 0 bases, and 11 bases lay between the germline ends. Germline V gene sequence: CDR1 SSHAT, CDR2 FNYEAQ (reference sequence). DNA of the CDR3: TGTGCCAGCAGCCCGTTACAGGACTCTGGGGCCAACGTCCTGACTTTC. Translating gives CASSPLQDSGANVLTF.

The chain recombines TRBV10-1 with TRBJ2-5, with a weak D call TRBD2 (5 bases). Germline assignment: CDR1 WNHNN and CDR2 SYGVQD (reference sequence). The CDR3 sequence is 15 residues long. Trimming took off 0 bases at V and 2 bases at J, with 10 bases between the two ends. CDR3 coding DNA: TGCGCCAGCAGTGAGTCGAGAGGGTGGCAAGAGACCCAGTACTTC. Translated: CASSESRGWQETQYF.

Here the CDR3 reads CASSAAVGGRGTDTQYF. The CDR3 DNA reads as TGTGCCAGCAGCGCGGCGGTGGGAGGGAGGGGCACAGATACGCAGTATTTT. This chain joins TRBV9 and TRBJ2-3, with 7 bases matching TRBD2. From germline, CDR1 is SGDLS and CDR2 YYNGEE. Trimming removed 3 bases from V and 1 base from J; junction bases left unmatched: 11. The CDR3 is 17 residues long.

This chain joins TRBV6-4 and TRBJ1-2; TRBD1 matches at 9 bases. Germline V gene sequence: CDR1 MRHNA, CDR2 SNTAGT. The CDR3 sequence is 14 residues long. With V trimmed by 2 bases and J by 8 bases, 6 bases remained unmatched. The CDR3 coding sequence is TGTGCCAGCAGTGACCCTCTGACAGGGGGAGGCTACACCTTC. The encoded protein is CASSDPLTGGGYTF.

As DNA, the CDR3 is TGTGCCAGCAGCTTGACTAGCGGATCCTACGAGCAGTACTTC. Translated: CASSLTSGSYEQYF. This chain links TRBV7-2 with TRBJ2-7; TRBD2 matches at 9 bases. V shed 3 bases and J 1 base; nucleotides not matched to a gene: 1. Germline lookup yields CDR1 SGHTA and CDR2 FQGNSA. The CDR3 is 14 residues long.

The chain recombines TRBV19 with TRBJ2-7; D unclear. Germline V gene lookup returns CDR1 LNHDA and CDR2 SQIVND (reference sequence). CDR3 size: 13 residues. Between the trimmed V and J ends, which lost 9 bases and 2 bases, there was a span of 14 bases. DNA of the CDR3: TGTGCCAGCCGCCCCGGCGGAACCTACGAGCAGTACTTC. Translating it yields CASRPGGTYEQYF.

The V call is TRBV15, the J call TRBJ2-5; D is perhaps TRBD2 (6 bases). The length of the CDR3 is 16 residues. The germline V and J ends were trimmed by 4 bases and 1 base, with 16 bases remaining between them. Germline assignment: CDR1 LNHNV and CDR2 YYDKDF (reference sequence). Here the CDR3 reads CATSKASGLLQETQYF. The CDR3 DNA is TGTGCCACCAGCAAGGCATCCGGACTACTCCAAGAGACCCAGTACTTC.